The clone carrying this T cell receptor (beta chain) was counted once. As yet, its antigen is unknown. The data were taken from a study of shared clonotypes between healthy human individuals. CDR3 length equals 13 residues. In germline, CDR1 is MNHNS, CDR2 SASEGT. Trimming shortened V by 2 bases and J by 6 bases, and 10 bases separated the two germline ends. Authors' processing steps: Because ImmunoSEQ provided only junction sequences with no quality scores, the filtering differed. Profiled with immunoSEQ multiplex PCR; TCRdb holds only in-frame clones, not every one. V and J calls and clone size are given by that table; D and trimming were obtained from the DNA. The table has roughly 1.5 million clones, under 99% seen once. Investigators divided CD4+ cells into CD45RA+ naive and CD45RA-negative memory subsets. General study findings and limits: Several donors held 5% to 5.5% of naive CD4 clonotypes in common.

Sequencing was done on a sample of naive CD4+ T cells sorted from blood. Subset noted: CD45RA+ positively selected. The rearrangement joins TRBV6-1 to TRBJ1-2; maybe TRBD1 (5 bases). This receptor was obtained from a man younger than 40 in good health. The CDR3 sequence is CASSETRDHGYTF. The CDR3 bases are TGTGCCAGCAGTGAAACCCGGGACCATGGCTACACCTTC.